This entry features one T cell receptor beta chain sequence. Its antigen is unidentified. This record comes from a study of identifying expanded T cells in peripheral blood. Findings and caveats of the study: Roughly two-week clone count variance significantly increased as total template count grew.

The V gene's germline CDR1 is SGHRS and CDR2 YFSETQ. V shed 5 bases and J shed 7 bases, with 16 bases lying between them. CDR3 length: 14 amino acids. Measured with immunoSEQ multiplex PCR; TCRdb has only the in-frame clones, and not every one. The sample shows over 80,000 clones, around 86% of them seen only once. The sequence was obtained from a person aged 18 to 70 in good health. What was sequenced was blood. The chain couples TRBV5-1 to TRBJ1-3; no definite D call. CDR3 sequence reads: CASSLEFGGNTIYF. The DNA of the CDR3 is TGCGCCAGCAGTCTAGAGTTCGGAGGGAACACCATATATTTT.